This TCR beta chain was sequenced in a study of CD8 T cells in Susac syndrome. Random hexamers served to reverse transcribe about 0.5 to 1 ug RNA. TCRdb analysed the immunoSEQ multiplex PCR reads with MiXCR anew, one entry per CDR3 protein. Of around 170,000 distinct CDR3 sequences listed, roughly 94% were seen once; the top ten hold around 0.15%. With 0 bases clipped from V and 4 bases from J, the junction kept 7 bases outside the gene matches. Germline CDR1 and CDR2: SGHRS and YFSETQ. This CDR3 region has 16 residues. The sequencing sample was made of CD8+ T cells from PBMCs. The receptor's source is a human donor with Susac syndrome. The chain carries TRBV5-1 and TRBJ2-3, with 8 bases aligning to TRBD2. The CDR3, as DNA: TGCGCCAGCAGCTTGGTCGGTAGCGGGGATGCAGATACGCAGTATTTT. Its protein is CASSLVGSGDADTQYF. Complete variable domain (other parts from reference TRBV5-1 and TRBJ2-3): KAGVTQTPRYLIKTRGQQVTLSCSPISGHRSVSWYQQTPGQGLQFLFEYFSETQRNKGNFPGRFSGRQFSNSRSEMNVSTLELGDSALYLCASSLVGSGDADTQYFGPGTRLTVL.